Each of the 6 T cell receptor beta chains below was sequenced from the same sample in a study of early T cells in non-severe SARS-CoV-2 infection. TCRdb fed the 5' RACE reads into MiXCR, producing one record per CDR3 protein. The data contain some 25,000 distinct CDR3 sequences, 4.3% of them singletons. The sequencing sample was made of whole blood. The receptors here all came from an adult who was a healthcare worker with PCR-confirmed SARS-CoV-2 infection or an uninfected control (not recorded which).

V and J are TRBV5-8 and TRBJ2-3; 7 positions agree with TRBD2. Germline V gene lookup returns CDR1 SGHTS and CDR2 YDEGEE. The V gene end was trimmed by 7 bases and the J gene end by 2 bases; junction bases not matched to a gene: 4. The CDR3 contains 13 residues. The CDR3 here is CASRGVTTDTQYF. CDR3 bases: TGTGCCAGCCGGGGGGTCACCACAGATACGCAGTATTTT.

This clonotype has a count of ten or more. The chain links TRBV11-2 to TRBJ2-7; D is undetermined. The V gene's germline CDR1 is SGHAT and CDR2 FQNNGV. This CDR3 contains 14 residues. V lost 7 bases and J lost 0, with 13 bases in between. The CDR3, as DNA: TGTGCCAGCAATGCCGGGTGGGACTCCTACGAGCAGTACTTC. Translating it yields CASNAGWDSYEQYF.

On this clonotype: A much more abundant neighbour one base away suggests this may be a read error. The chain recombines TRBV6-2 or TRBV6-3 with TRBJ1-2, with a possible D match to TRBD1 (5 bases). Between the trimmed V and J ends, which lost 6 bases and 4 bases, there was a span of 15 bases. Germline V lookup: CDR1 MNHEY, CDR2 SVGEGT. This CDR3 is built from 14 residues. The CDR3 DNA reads TGTGCCAGCAGGCTCCTGGACATCGGCTATGGCTACACCTTC. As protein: CASRLLDIGYGYTF.

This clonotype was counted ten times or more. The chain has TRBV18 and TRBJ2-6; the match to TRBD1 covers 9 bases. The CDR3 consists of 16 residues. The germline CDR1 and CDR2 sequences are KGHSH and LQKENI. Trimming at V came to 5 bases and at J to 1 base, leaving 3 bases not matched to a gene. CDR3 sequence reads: CASSTGGLSGANVLTF. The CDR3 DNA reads TGTGCCAGCTCAACAGGGGGCTTGTCTGGGGCCAACGTCCTGACTTTC.

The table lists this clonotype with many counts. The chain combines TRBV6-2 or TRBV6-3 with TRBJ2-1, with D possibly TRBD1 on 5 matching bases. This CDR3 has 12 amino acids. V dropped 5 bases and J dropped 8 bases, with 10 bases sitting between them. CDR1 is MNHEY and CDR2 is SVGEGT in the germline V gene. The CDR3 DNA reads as TGTGCCAGCAGTGACCAGGGTGATGAGCAGTTCTTC. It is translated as CASSDQGDEQFF.

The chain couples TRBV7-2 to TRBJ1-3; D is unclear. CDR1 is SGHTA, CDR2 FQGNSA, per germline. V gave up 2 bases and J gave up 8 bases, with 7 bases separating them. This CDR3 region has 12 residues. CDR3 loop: CASSLFGDTIYF. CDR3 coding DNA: TGTGCCAGCAGCTTATTCGGGGACACCATATATTTT.